The 13 T cell receptor beta chains listed next were all sequenced from one sample in a study of response to subunit inactivated influenza vaccine. Using its own MiXCR run on the RT-PCR reads, TCRdb lists one record per CDR3 protein. The table lists 450,000 to 600,000 distinct CDR3 sequences, approximately 7.2% of them singletons. The input for sequencing was PBMCs from blood, taken less than 30 months after vaccination. All receptors derive from a man in his fifties or sixties who received an inactivated influenza vaccine.

The rearrangement joins TRBV20-1 to TRBJ2-5; D tentatively reads TRBD1 or TRBD2 (6 bases each). This CDR3 is 13 amino acids long. In germline, CDR1 is DFQATT, CDR2 SNEGSKA (reference sequence). V lost 6 bases to trimming and J lost 5 bases, with 16 bases between them. CDR3 sequence reads: CSAGGLRGETQYF. The CDR3 bases are TGCAGTGCCGGGGGCCTCCGGGGGGAGACCCAGTACTTC.

The CDR3 spells CASSLWQNNEQFF. CDR3 bases: TGTGCCAGCAGTTTATGGCAAAACAATGAGCAGTTCTTC. The V call is TRBV12-3 or TRBV12-4, the J call TRBJ2-1, with D unresolved. Trimming took off 2 bases at V and 5 bases at J, with 7 bases between the two ends. The CDR3 covers 13 residues.

This clonotype was counted a few times. The chain joins TRBV7-2 to TRBJ2-5; perhaps D is TRBD1 or TRBD2 (5 bases each). Trimming took off 5 bases at V and 2 bases at J, with 15 bases between the two ends. The germline gives CDR1 SGHTA, CDR2 FQGNSA. There are 15 residues in the CDR3. The CDR3 here is CASSPFWGTQETQYF. CDR3 DNA sequence: TGTGCCAGCAGCCCGTTCTGGGGGACGCAAGAGACCCAGTACTTC.

As for this clonotype: A much larger clone lies a single base off, so this may be a read error. The final CDR3 position lacks the conserved phenylalanine or tryptophan, pointing to a likely read error. The chain recombines TRBV5-1 with TRBJ2-3; 12 bases fit TRBD2. CDR1 and CDR2 (germline): SGHRS, YFSETQ. CDR3 length: 18 amino acids. The V gene end was trimmed by 4 bases and the J gene end by 6 bases; junction bases not matched to a gene: 15. This CDR3 reads CASSHLGRLAGEKDTQYI. In DNA, the CDR3 is TGCGCCAGCAGCCATCTTGGTCGACTAGCGGGAGAGAAGGATACGCAGTATATT.

This clonotype was observed a few times. The gene calls are TRBV28 and TRBJ2-7, with a possible D match to TRBD1 (5 bases). The V and J ends lost 6 bases and 6 bases respectively, with 21 bases between them. The V gene's germline CDR1 is MDHEN and CDR2 SYDVKM. This CDR3 is built from 15 residues. The CDR3 sequence: CASSPPDSLGPEQYF. As DNA, the CDR3 is TGTGCCAGCAGCCCCCCCGACAGCTTGGGGCCCGAGCAGTACTTC.

The rearrangement links TRBV5-1 to TRBJ2-7; TRBD2 matches 10 bases. The CDR3 is made up of 16 amino acids. V lost 0 bases, J lost 6 bases, and 9 bases stayed unmatched. Germline lookup yields CDR1 SGHRS and CDR2 YFSETQ. The CDR3 region is CASSLELAGRAGEQYF. In DNA form, the CDR3 reads TGCGCCAGCAGCTTGGAACTAGCGGGACGAGCTGGCGAGCAGTACTTC.

The chain combines TRBV4-2 with TRBJ1-5; possibly TRBD1 for D (6 bases). This CDR3 spans 16 amino acids. Trimming removed 3 bases from V and 4 bases from J, with 16 bases in between. Germline CDR1 reads LGHNA; CDR2 reads YNFKEQ. This CDR3 reads CASSQGSSTGNQPQHF. The CDR3 DNA reads as TGTGCCAGCAGCCAGGGCTCTTCGACAGGTAATCAGCCCCAGCATTTT.

The J gene is TRBJ2-5, the V gene TRBV7-8; a weak D match, TRBD1 (5 bases). This CDR3 comprises 14 residues. V was shortened by 2 bases and J by 4 bases, with 11 bases between the two germline ends. CDR1 SGHVS and CDR2 FQNEAQ come from the germline V gene. CDR3 bases: TGTGCCAGCAGCTTACTTCAGGGTGTAGAGACCCAGTACTTC. Translated, it gives CASSLLQGVETQYF.

The table lists this clonotype with many counts. This sequence joins TRBV12-3 or TRBV12-4 and TRBJ1-5; D ambiguous. The ends were cut back, 2 bases at V and 8 bases at J, with 10 bases in the middle. The CDR3 is 13 residues long. This chain's CDR3 is CASSLIQPEPQHF. The CDR3, as DNA: TGTGCCAGCAGTTTAATACAGCCGGAGCCCCAGCATTTT.

Details on this clonotype: It may be a read error: a sequence one base away is much more abundant. The V call is TRBV12-3 or TRBV12-4, the J call TRBJ2-2; D uncertain. There are 15 residues in the CDR3. CDR3 protein: CTSSLGGVLTGELFF. The CDR3 DNA reads as TGTACCAGCAGTTTAGGTGGGGTGCTCACCGGGGAGCTGTTTTTT.

This clonotype appeared many times. The chain links TRBV7-2 to TRBJ1-5; the D gene is possibly TRBD1 (6 bases). V was trimmed by 5 bases and J by 7 bases, leaving 12 bases between them. The CDR3 consists of 13 residues. Germline V CDR1 and CDR2: SGHTA, FQGNSA. The DNA for the CDR3 is TGTGCCAGCAGCCTCGACAGGAAGCAGCCCCAGCATTTT. Translated, it gives CASSLDRKQPQHF.

This clonotype was detected many times. This rearrangement joins TRBV29-1 to TRBJ2-3, with TRBD2 identical over 9 bases. CDR3 length: 16 amino acids. V gave up 5 bases and J gave up 4 bases; unmatched junction bases: 13. Germline CDR1 is SQVTM and CDR2 is ANQGSEA. The chain's CDR3 is CSVRLFSGSEADTQYF. CDR3 DNA sequence: TGCAGCGTTCGACTATTTAGCGGGAGCGAGGCAGATACGCAGTATTTT.

A few counts support this clonotype. The gene calls are TRBV20-1 and TRBJ2-7; D uncertain. CDR1 DFQATT and CDR2 SNEGSKA come from the germline V gene (reference sequence). This CDR3 comprises 13 residues. V was shortened by 0 bases and J by 2 bases, with 8 bases between the two germline ends. DNA of the CDR3: TGCAGTGCTAGAGACTTCAAAACCTACGAGCAGTACTTC. Translating gives CSARDFKTYEQYF.